A selection of T cell receptor beta chains follows, all from one sample in a study of T cells in Graves' hyperthyroidism and ophthalmopathy. TCRdb recomputed calls from the multiplex PCR reads with MiXCR, one row per CDR3 protein. The data contain about 420,000 distinct CDR3 sequences, about an eighth of them singletons. The sample taken for sequencing was blood. The source of these receptors is a woman younger than 35 with Graves' hyperthyroidism. Each CDR3 is given with its conserved first and last residue. A D gene is named only where the DNA matches it firmly. Clone size, where shown, is once, few, many, or a class for clones that have expanded.

many	TRBD1	TRBJ1-5	15	TRBV12-3/TRBV12-4	CASSLGGGRDQPQHF	TGTGCCAGCAGTTTAGGAGGGGGCCGGGATCAGCCCCAGCATTTT
many	TRBD1	TRBJ1-1	13	TRBV27	CASSLFRGTEAFF	TGTGCCAGCAGTTTATTCAGGGGGACTGAAGCTTTCTTT
many	TRBD1	TRBJ1-6	15	TRBV11-2	CASSFETGGESPLHF	TGTGCCAGCAGCTTCGAGACAGGGGGTGAATCACCCCTCCACTTT
many	NA	TRBJ2-3	12	TRBV28	CASNLPPDTQYF	TGTGCCAGCAATCTACCCCCGGATACGCAGTATTTT
many	NA	TRBJ1-1	14	TRBV20-1	CSARPGTSNTEAFF	TGCAGTGCCAGGCCTGGGACCTCGAACACTGAAGCTTTCTTT
NA	NA	TRBJ2-3	15	TRBV7-3	CASSLSVASTDTQYF	TGTGCCAGCAGCTTATCGGTAGCTAGCACAGATACGCAGTATTTT
many	NA	TRBJ1-1	11	TRBV28	CASSSGQGGFF	TGTGCCAGCAGTTCGGGACAAGGGGGATTCTTT
many	NA	TRBJ2-7	13	TRBV5-6	CASSPAIPYEQYF	TGTGCCAGCAGTCCGGCGATACCCTACGAGCAGTACTTC
many	TRBD1	TRBJ1-2	16	TRBV6-5	CASSYFLGTGGDGYTF	TGTGCCAGCAGTTACTTCCTCGGGACAGGGGGCGACGGCTACACCTTC
many	NA	TRBJ1-1	15	TRBV3-1	CASSQDLISGPEAFF	TGTGCCAGCAGCCAAGATTTGATTTCAGGGCCTGAAGCTTTCTTT
many	NA	TRBJ2-7	13	TRBV6-1	CASSEQQTYEQYF	TGTGCCAGCAGTGAGCAACAGACCTACGAGCAGTACTTC
many	NA	TRBJ1-2	14	TRBV6-1	CASSERSAPYGYTF	TGTGCCAGCAGTGAACGGTCAGCCCCCTATGGCTACACCTTC
many	NA	TRBJ2-3	15	TRBV3-1	CASSQDARVGDTQYF	TGTGCCAGCAGCCAAGATGCCCGTGTCGGAGATACGCAGTATTTT
many	TRBD1	TRBJ2-7	15	TRBV6-1	CASSSQGGHSYEQYF	TGTGCCAGCAGTTCACAGGGGGGCCACTCCTACGAGCAGTACTTC
many	NA	TRBJ1-1	15	TRBV10-3	CAISERPNPNTEAFF	TGTGCCATCAGTGAACGGCCTAATCCGAACACTGAAGCTTTCTTT
many	NA	TRBJ1-2	14	TRBV2	CASSEWAGNYGYTF	TGTGCCAGCAGTGAGTGGGCCGGAAACTATGGCTACACCTTC
few	NA	TRBJ1-5	17	TRBV7-8	CASSLEAASVGNQPQHF	TGTGCCAGCAGCTTAGAGGCGGCGTCTGTTGGCAATCAGCCCCAGCATTTT
many	TRBD1	TRBJ2-7	15	TRBV11-2	CASSSYRQGDHEQYF	TGTGCCAGCAGCTCGTACAGACAGGGAGACCACGAGCAGTACTTC
many	TRBD2	TRBJ2-6	15	TRBV6-2/TRBV6-3	CASSYAGAGANVLTF	TGTGCCAGCAGTTACGCGGGAGCTGGGGCCAACGTCCTGACTTTC
many	NA	TRBJ2-7	14	TRBV2	CASSEAAAAYEQYF	TGTGCCAGCAGTGAAGCAGCAGCCGCCTACGAGCAGTACTTC
many	NA	TRBJ2-7	16	TRBV28	CASGGGTATFSYEQYF	TGTGCCAGCGGGGGCGGGACCGCCACTTTCTCCTACGAGCAGTACTTC
many	NA	TRBJ1-1	14	TRBV7-9	CASSPSVVTAEAFF	TGTGCCAGCAGCCCTTCTGTCGTTACGGCTGAAGCTTTCTTT
NA	TRBD2	TRBJ2-1	14	TRBV5-4	CASRSTSGSNEQFF	TGTGCCAGCAGGTCGACTAGCGGGAGCAATGAGCAGTTCTTC
NA	NA	TRBJ2-7	13	TRBV6-1	CASSNGLLVEQYF	TGTGCCAGCAGCAACGGACTGTTAGTCGAGCAGTACTTC
many	TRBD2	TRBJ2-1	15	TRBV6-2/TRBV6-3	CASSYDLSGSNEQFF	TGTGCCAGCAGTTACGATCTGAGCGGGAGCAATGAGCAGTTCTTC
many	NA	TRBJ1-6	14	TRBV2	CASSQGRADSPLHF	TGTGCCAGCAGTCAGGGCAGGGCGGATTCACCCCTCCACTTT
many	TRBD2	TRBJ2-5	16	TRBV3-1	CASSQRTSGIRETQYF	TGTGCCAGCAGCCAACGGACTAGCGGGATCCGGGAGACCCAGTACTTC
many	NA	TRBJ1-5	15	TRBV2	CASSEGRSSNQPQHF	TGTGCCAGCAGTGAAGGCAGAAGTAGCAATCAGCCCCAGCATTTT
NA	TRBD2	TRBJ2-2	16	TRBV4-1	CASSQGPSGRAGELFF	TGCGCCAGCAGCCAAGGCCCCAGCGGGAGGGCCGGGGAGCTGTTTTTT
many	NA	TRBJ2-1	17	TRBV28	CASSLFGGDGGWNEQFF	TGTGCCAGCAGTTTATTCGGAGGGGATGGTGGATGGAATGAGCAGTTCTTC
many	TRBD1	TRBJ2-7	16	TRBV6-1	CASRGQGVRGSDEQYF	TGTGCCAGCAGAGGACAGGGGGTCAGGGGAAGCGACGAGCAGTACTTC
many	TRBD1	TRBJ2-3	15	TRBV11-2	CASSVMGQGSDTQYF	TGTGCCAGCAGCGTTATGGGACAGGGGTCAGATACGCAGTATTTT
NA	NA	TRBJ2-1	15	TRBV19	CASIPWGSGQSEQFF	TGTGCCAGTATCCCCTGGGGCAGTGGTCAGAGTGAGCAGTTCTTC
many	TRBD2	TRBJ2-7	14	TRBV28	CASSNPGLAYEQYF	TGTGCCAGCAGTAACCCGGGACTAGCGTACGAGCAGTACTTC
many	TRBD2	TRBJ2-2	16	TRBV6-2/TRBV6-3	CASSYQGLAGTGELFF	TGTGCCAGCAGTTACCAGGGACTAGCAGGCACCGGGGAGCTGTTTTTT
few	TRBD2	TRBJ2-5	20	TRBV20-1	CSARGEAGTSGRFSAETQYF	TGCAGTGCTAGAGGCGAGGCCGGGACTAGCGGGAGATTTAGTGCGGAGACCCAGTACTTC
many	TRBD2	TRBJ2-1	14	TRBV18	CASSPEASGNEQFF	TGTGCCAGCTCACCAGAGGCTAGCGGCAATGAGCAGTTCTTC
many	TRBD1	TRBJ1-2	16	TRBV5-5	CASSLAWTGLNYGYTF	TGTGCCAGCAGCTTGGCCTGGACAGGGCTTAACTATGGCTACACCTTC
many	NA	TRBJ2-5	16	TRBV7-9	CASSLVGALARETQYF	TGTGCCAGCAGCTTAGTAGGGGCCCTCGCAAGGGAGACCCAGTACTTC
many	NA	TRBJ2-1	16	TRBV7-9	CASSSSGRASYNEQFF	TGTGCCAGCAGCTCCTCGGGACGGGCCTCCTACAATGAGCAGTTCTTC
few	TRBD1	TRBJ1-4	14	TRBV7-9	CASSPGQGAEKLFF	TGTGCCAGCAGCCCGGGACAGGGGGCTGAAAAACTGTTTTTT
many	NA	TRBJ2-7	15	TRBV6-1	CASSFEGDGSYEQYF	TGTGCCAGCAGTTTCGAAGGGGACGGTTCCTACGAGCAGTACTTC
few	NA	TRBJ1-1	16	TRBV9	CASSVGSGWEGTEAFF	TGTGCCAGCAGCGTAGGGAGCGGATGGGAGGGCACTGAAGCTTTCTTT
NA	TRBD1	TRBJ2-5	15	TRBV4-1	CASSQGGQGSETQYF	TGCGCCAGCAGCCAAGGGGGACAGGGGTCAGAGACCCAGTACTTC
many	NA	TRBJ2-5	13	TRBV20-1	CSASLEGAETQYF	TGCAGTGCTAGTCTCGAGGGAGCGGAGACCCAGTACTTC
few	NA	TRBJ1-5	15	TRBV27	CASSHWGDSNQPQHF	TGTGCCAGCAGCCATTGGGGGGATAGCAATCAGCCCCAGCATTTT
many	NA	TRBJ2-5	18	TRBV5-1	CASSASLLRRSRETTQYF	TGCGCCAGCAGCGCTTCCCTCCTTAGACGGTCAAGAGAGACGACCCAGTACTTC
NA	NA	TRBJ2-7	15	TRBV6-1	CASSELGVRGSEQYF	TGTGCCAGCAGTGAATTGGGGGTGAGGGGGAGCGAGCAGTACTTC
NA	TRBD2	TRBJ2-4	14	TRBV12-3/TRBV12-4	CASSLAGTKNIQYF	TGTGCCAGCAGTCTAGCGGGTACCAAAAACATTCAGTACTTC
few	NA	TRBJ2-3	15	TRBV19	CASSSQQVAADTQYF	TGTGCCAGTAGTAGTCAACAGGTCGCCGCAGATACGCAGTATTTT
many	TRBD1	TRBJ1-2	16	TRBV5-6	CASSVEPGQGDYGYTF	TGTGCCAGCAGCGTCGAGCCGGGACAGGGGGACTATGGCTACACCTTC
NA	TRBD2	TRBJ2-5	17	TRBV6-4	CASSAGLAGVGGETQYF	TGTGCCAGCAGTGCGGGACTAGCGGGAGTGGGAGGCGAGACCCAGTACTTC
many	NA	TRBJ1-3	13	TRBV3-1	CASSHQPGNTIYF	TGTGCCAGCAGCCACCAACCTGGAAACACCATATATTTT
NA	NA	TRBJ2-3	14	TRBV12-3/TRBV12-4	CACSHRSSTDTQYF	TGTGCCTGCAGTCACCGATCGAGCACAGATACGCAGTATTTT
few	TRBD1	TRBJ1-3	18	TRBV12-3/TRBV12-4	CASVAADRGLMPGNTIYF	TGTGCCAGCGTCGCCGCGGACAGGGGATTAATGCCTGGAAACACCATATATTTT
many	NA	TRBJ1-1	13	TRBV30	CAWSVLWSTEAFF	TGTGCCTGGAGTGTACTTTGGAGCACTGAAGCTTTCTTT